These T cell receptor beta chains were read from a single sample in a study of cytomegalovirus exposure and HLA in healthy donors. Clones were sequenced by immunoSEQ multiplex PCR, and TCRdb holds only the in-frame ones, with some missing. The sample has over 110,000 clones, 70% to 80% seen once. Sequencing was performed on PBMCs. Source of these receptors: a female donor in good health and CMV-seronegative. CDR3s include the opening cysteine and the closing phenylalanine or tryptophan. Each record gives: V gene, J gene, D gene, clone size, CDR3 protein, CDR3 DNA. D genes are given only for firm matches. The size entry is marked missing in some rows and otherwise reads once, few, many or a size class.

V: TRBV12-5
J: TRBJ2-1
D: .
size: .
CDR3: CASGLVAADEQFF
DNA: TGTGCTAGTGGTTTAGTAGCGGCGGATGAGCAGTTCTTC

V: TRBV5-1
J: TRBJ1-3
D: .
size: .
CDR3: CASSLTGANSGNTIYF
DNA: TGCGCCAGCAGCTTGACAGGAGCCAACTCTGGAAACACCATATATTTT

V: TRBV15
J: TRBJ2-5
D: .
size: once
CDR3: CATSEPRQLQETQYF
DNA: TGTGCCACCAGCGAGCCCAGACAGCTCCAAGAGACCCAGTACTTC

V: TRBV6-5
J: TRBJ1-1
D: .
size: few
CDR3: CASSLQGRLIVTEAFF
DNA: TGTGCCAGCAGTTTACAGGGCCGGCTTATCGTCACTGAAGCTTTCTTT

V: TRBV5-1
J: TRBJ1-2
D: TRBD1
size: .
CDR3: CASSPGTGRDGYTF
DNA: TGCGCCAGCAGCCCCGGGACAGGGAGGGATGGCTACACCTTC

V: TRBV9
J: TRBJ1-1
D: .
size: .
CDR3: CASSRRDSGRTEAFF
DNA: TGTGCCAGCAGCCGGCGGGACTCTGGGAGGACTGAAGCTTTCTTT

V: TRBV4-1
J: TRBJ2-5
D: .
size: .
CDR3: CASSQYGDGETQYF
DNA: TGCGCCAGCAGCCAGTACGGGGATGGGGAGACCCAGTACTTC

V: TRBV9
J: TRBJ2-1
D: TRBD1
size: once
CDR3: CASSGRDSYNEQFF
DNA: TGTGCCAGCAGCGGACGGGACAGCTACAATGAGCAGTTCTTC

V: TRBV5-4
J: TRBJ2-4
D: .
size: .
CDR3: CASSSDSLIQYF
DNA: TGTGCCAGCAGCTCTGACAGTTTAATTCAGTACTTC

V: TRBV19
J: TRBJ1-2
D: .
size: .
CDR3: CASSTRGGRPTAYYGYTF
DNA: TGTGCCAGTAGTACACGGGGGGGACGCCCGACCGCATACTATGGCTACACCTTC

V: TRBV5-4
J: TRBJ2-7
D: TRBD2
size: .
CDR3: CASSSPLAGGGEQYF
DNA: TGTGCCAGCAGCTCCCCCTTAGCGGGAGGGGGCGAGCAGTACTTC

V: TRBV5-5
J: TRBJ2-7
D: .
size: .
CDR3: CASRVDTPYEQYF
DNA: TGTGCCAGCAGGGTGGACACTCCCTACGAGCAGTACTTC

V: TRBV11-2
J: TRBJ2-4
D: TRBD1
size: .
CDR3: CASSPTGGNIQYF
DNA: TGTGCCAGCAGCCCGACAGGGGGAAACATTCAGTACTTC

V: TRBV7-9
J: TRBJ1-3
D: .
size: .
CDR3: CASSSRIPSGNTIYF
DNA: TGTGCCAGCAGCTCCAGGATTCCCTCTGGAAACACCATATATTTT

V: TRBV7-3
J: TRBJ1-4
D: .
size: .
CDR3: CASSLLRLGEKLFF
DNA: TGTGCCAGCAGCTTATTAAGACTCGGGGAAAAACTGTTTTTT

V: TRBV14
J: TRBJ1-2
D: .
size: few
CDR3: CASSQAGGTYGYTF
DNA: TGTGCCAGCAGCCAAGCGGGGGGAACGTATGGCTACACCTTC

V: TRBV30
J: TRBJ1-1
D: TRBD1
size: few
CDR3: CAWSPGQGNTEAFF
DNA: TGTGCCTGGAGTCCCGGACAGGGGAACACTGAAGCTTTCTTT

V: TRBV27
J: TRBJ2-3
D: TRBD2
size: .
CDR3: CASPGGGWDTQYF
DNA: TGTGCCAGCCCGGGAGGGGGATGGGATACGCAGTATTTT

V: TRBV7-9
J: TRBJ2-2
D: TRBD1
size: .
CDR3: CASSLGDRGRGELFF
DNA: TGTGCCAGCAGCTTAGGGGACAGGGGGCGCGGGGAGCTGTTTTTT

V: TRBV7-6
J: TRBJ2-4
D: TRBD1
size: few
CDR3: CASSLDVGGRDQYF
DNA: TGTGCCAGCAGCTTAGATGTAGGGGGCAGGGATCAGTACTTC